This TCR beta chain was found in a study of T-cell reconstitution after alpha-beta-depleted transplantation in children. The library targeted TCRbeta and was prepared with unique molecular identifiers. TCRdb independently ran MiXCR on the PCR reads; one entry per CDR3 protein. The sample yields more than 450,000 distinct CDR3 sequences, approximately 20% seen once. This clonotype was seen at least ten times. V trimming: 0 bases; J trimming: 3 bases; junction bases outside the gene matches: 7. Per germline, CDR1 DFQATT and CDR2 SNEGSKA (reference sequence). The CDR3 loop spans 15 amino acids. The sequencing used PBMCs from the stem cell graft donor, collected from the stem cell graft. The chain links TRBV20-1 to TRBJ2-7; 8 bases line up with TRBD1. The receptor was derived from a human donor who donated a stem cell graft to a child with acute lymphoblastic leukemia. The CDR3 protein is CSARDLQGAVYEQYF. CDR3 sequence (DNA): TGCAGTGCTAGAGATCTCCAGGGGGCTGTCTACGAGCAGTACTTC.